This T cell receptor (beta chain) was identified during a study of T cells expressing NK-cell markers. TCRdb reworked the 5' RACE reads into one entry per CDR3 protein, no DNA. The sample has 150,000 or so distinct CDR3 sequences. The CDR3 consists of 15 residues. Germline CDR1 is SGHRS and CDR2 is YFSETQ. The sequenced material came from blood T cells: a sorted CD56 or NKG2C T cell subset, CD4+ or CD8+ T cells, or bulk PBMC T cells (not recorded which). The receptor comes from a woman aged 18 to 75 in good health. The V gene is TRBV5-1, the J gene TRBJ2-5. The CDR3 here is CASSLALLTQETQYF.